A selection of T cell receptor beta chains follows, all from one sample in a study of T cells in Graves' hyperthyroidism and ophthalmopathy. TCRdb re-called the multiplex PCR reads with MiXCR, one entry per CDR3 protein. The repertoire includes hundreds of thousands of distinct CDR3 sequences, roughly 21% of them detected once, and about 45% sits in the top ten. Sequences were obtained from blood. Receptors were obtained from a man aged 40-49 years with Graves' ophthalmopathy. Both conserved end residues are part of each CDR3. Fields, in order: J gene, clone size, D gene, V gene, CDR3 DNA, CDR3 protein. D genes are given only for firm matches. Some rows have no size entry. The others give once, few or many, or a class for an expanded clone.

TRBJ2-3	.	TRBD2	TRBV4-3	TGCGCCAGCAGCCAAGATCGGGCGGGAGGCACCACGGATACGCAGTATTTT	CASSQDRAGGTTDTQYF
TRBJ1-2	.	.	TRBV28	TGTGCTTCCCATGTTTTGGGGGGCGACTATGGCTACACCTTC	CASHVLGGDYGYTF
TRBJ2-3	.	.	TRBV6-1	TGTGCCAGCTCCTTCAATACTGGCACAGATACGCAGTATTTT	CASSFNTGTDTQYF
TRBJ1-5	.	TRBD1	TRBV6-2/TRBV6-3	TGTGCCAGCAGTTACTCCCTGGGACAGCCCAATCAGCCCCAGCATTTT	CASSYSLGQPNQPQHF
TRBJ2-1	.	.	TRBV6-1	TGTGCCAGCAGTGCAGGAACAAAGCAGTTCTTC	CASSAGTKQFF
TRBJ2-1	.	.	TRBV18	TGTGCCAGCTCACAAGGGGGGGACAATGAGCAGTTCTTC	CASSQGGDNEQFF
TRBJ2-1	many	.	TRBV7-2	TGTGCCAGCAGTTTAACTAGCTATGAGCAGTTCTTC	CASSLTSYEQFF
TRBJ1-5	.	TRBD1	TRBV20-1	TGCAGTGCACGGGGGACAGGGGACCAGCCCCAGCATTTT	CSARGTGDQPQHF
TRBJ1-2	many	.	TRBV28	TGTGCCAGCAGTCCCCCCACAAGGGTGGGGGACTATGGCTACACCTTC	CASSPPTRVGDYGYTF
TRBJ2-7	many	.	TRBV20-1	TGCAGTGCTACCTTCAGGGCGTCGAGCGAGCAGTACTTC	CSATFRASSEQYF
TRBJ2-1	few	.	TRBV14	TGTGCCAGCAGCTACACAGGGTTTTACAATGAGCAGTTCTTC	CASSYTGFYNEQFF
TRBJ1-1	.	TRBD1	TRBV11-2	TGTGCCAGCAAGACAGGGACATGGGGTGGTGGCACTGAAGCTTTCTTT	CASKTGTWGGGTEAFF
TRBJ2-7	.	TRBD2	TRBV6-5	TGTGCCAGCAGTTACTCCCCCGGCGGGGGGCATGCCGAGCAGTACTTC	CASSYSPGGGHAEQYF
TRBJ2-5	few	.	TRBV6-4	TGTGCCAGCAGTCCTGTAGGGGAGACCCAGTACTTC	CASSPVGETQYF
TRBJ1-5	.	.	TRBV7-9	TGTGCCAGCAGCTTATTCCGGAGGGATCAGCCCCAGCATTTT	CASSLFRRDQPQHF
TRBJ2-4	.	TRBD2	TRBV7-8	TGTGCCAGCAGCTATGCAGGACTAGCGGGAATAAACATTCAGTACTTC	CASSYAGLAGINIQYF
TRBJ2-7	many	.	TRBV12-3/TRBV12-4	TGTGCCAGCAGTTTCGGGCTTCCCTACGAGCAGTACTTC	CASSFGLPYEQYF
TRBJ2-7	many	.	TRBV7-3	TGTGCCAGCAGCTTAATTGGAGGGGACGGATACGAGCAGTACTTC	CASSLIGGDGYEQYF
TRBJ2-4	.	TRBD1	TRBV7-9	TGTGCCAGCAGCTTCGGACAGGGGCTAGCCAAAAACATTCAGTACTTC	CASSFGQGLAKNIQYF
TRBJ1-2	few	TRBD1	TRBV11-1	TGTGCCAGCAGCTTAGGAGCCGAGACAGGGTATGGCTACACCTTC	CASSLGAETGYGYTF
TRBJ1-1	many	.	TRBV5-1	TGCGCCAGCAGCTTGGAGGCTCTGAGCACTGAAGCTTTCTTT	CASSLEALSTEAFF
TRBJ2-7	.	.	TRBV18	TGTGCCAGCTCACCAAAGTCACCAGGGTTTGAGCAGTACTTC	CASSPKSPGFEQYF
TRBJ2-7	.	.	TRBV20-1	TGCAGTGCTAGTCCTGGGGCACACGAGCAGTACTTC	CSASPGAHEQYF
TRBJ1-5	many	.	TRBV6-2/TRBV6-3	TGTGCCAGCATCAGCACCGGGGGGCGATCATATAGCAATCAGCCCCAGCATTTT	CASISTGGRSYSNQPQHF
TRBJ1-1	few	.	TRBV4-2	TGTGCCAGCAGCCAAGACCCGTGGACGGCGAACACTGAAGCTTTCTTT	CASSQDPWTANTEAFF
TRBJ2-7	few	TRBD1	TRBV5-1	TGCGCCAGCAGCCACAACGTCCAGGGGGAATACGGGAAGTACTTC	CASSHNVQGEYGKYF
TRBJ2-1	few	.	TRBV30	TGTGCCTGGAGTGATGTACAGGCCACATACAATGAGCAGTTCTTC	CAWSDVQATYNEQFF
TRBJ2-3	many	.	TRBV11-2	TGTGCCAGCAGCTTAGCCCAGTCAGATACGCAGTATTTT	CASSLAQSDTQYF
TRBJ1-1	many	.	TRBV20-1	TGCAGTGCTAGAGGTCATGCGGGGGAGGTGAACACTGAAGCTTTCTTT	CSARGHAGEVNTEAFF
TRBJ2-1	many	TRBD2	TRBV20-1	TGCAGTGCTAGGTCTGGTACTAGCGGGAGGGACAATGAGCAGTTCTTC	CSARSGTSGRDNEQFF
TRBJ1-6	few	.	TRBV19	TGTGCCAGTAGGGGCAGGGGTGAATATAATTCACCCCTCCACTTT	CASRGRGEYNSPLHF
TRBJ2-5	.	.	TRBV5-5	TGTGCCAGCAGCTTGCCCCCCGGAAGGGGCAGGAGGCAAGAGACCCAGTACTTC	CASSLPPGRGRRQETQYF
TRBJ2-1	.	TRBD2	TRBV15	TGTGCCACCAGCTCCCGGACTAGCGGGATTAATGAGCAGTTCTTC	CATSSRTSGINEQFF
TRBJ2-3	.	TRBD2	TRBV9	TGTGCCAGCAGCGTAGCGGGAGGGTCGGCAGATACGCAGTATTTT	CASSVAGGSADTQYF
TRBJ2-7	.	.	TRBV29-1	TGCAGCGTAGAAAATAACACCTACGAGCAGTACTTC	CSVENNTYEQYF
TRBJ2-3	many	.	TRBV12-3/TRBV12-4	TGTGCCAGCAGCCCCAAAGGGGGTGGCACAGATACGCAGTATTTT	CASSPKGGGTDTQYF
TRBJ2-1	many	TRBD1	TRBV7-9	TGTGCCAGCAGCAAGGGACAGGGGGGCTACAATGAGCAGTTCTTC	CASSKGQGGYNEQFF
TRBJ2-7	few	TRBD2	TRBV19	TGTGCCAGTAGCAGACGTAGCGGGGTCCCCTACGAGCAGTACTTC	CASSRRSGVPYEQYF
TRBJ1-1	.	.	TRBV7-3	TGTGCCAGCAGCCGCAACCCACAGGGTATGAACACTGAAGCTTTCTTT	CASSRNPQGMNTEAFF
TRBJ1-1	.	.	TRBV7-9	TGTGCCAGCAGCTCCCTGAGGGCGAGGAACACTGAAGCTTTCTTT	CASSSLRARNTEAFF
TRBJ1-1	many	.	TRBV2	TGTGCCAGCAGCCCCCAGCGCCACACTGAAGCTTTCTTT	CASSPQRHTEAFF
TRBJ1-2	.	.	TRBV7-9	TGTGCCAGCAGCTTCGGTGAGGGGGGAAGCTACACCTTC	CASSFGEGGSYTF
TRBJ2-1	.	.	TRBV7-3	TGTGCCAGCAGCTCGCCGGGACGATACAATGAGCAGTTCTTC	CASSSPGRYNEQFF
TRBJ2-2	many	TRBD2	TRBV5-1	TGCGCCAGCAGCACGGGACTAGCGGCCCGGGAGCTGTTTTTT	CASSTGLAARELFF
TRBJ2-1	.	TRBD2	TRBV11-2	TGTGCCAGCGGATACCCCCCTACCGGGACTAGTCATCACGAGCAGTTCTTC	CASGYPPTGTSHHEQFF